Detailed here is one TCR beta chain. Several immunoSEQ 96-well plates shared each subset's DNA, each plate a replicate. Measured with immunoSEQ multiplex PCR; TCRdb has only the in-frame clones, and not every one. Of 900,000 to 1,200,000 clones in the sample, approximately 80% were seen once. The V end lost 5 bases, the J end lost 5 bases, and 18 bases lay between the germline ends. The CDR3 length is 15 residues. From germline, CDR1 is MNHEY and CDR2 SVGAGI. These data come from a study of shared clonotypes between healthy human individuals. Study-wide background: The cohort had a couple of women and a few men, ages 18 to 49.

The sample taken for sequencing was memory CD4+ T cells from PBMCs. Noted subset: CD45RA-negative fraction. This sequence joins TRBV6-5 and TRBJ1-2; TRBD1 might be the D (6 bases). This TCR was sampled from a man between 18 and 29 years old in good health. Some clones in this sample may be carry-over from other donors' samples. The CDR3 reads CASSTGGGAGYGYTF. The CDR3 DNA sequence: TGTGCCAGCAGTACGGGCGGGGGGGCAGGGTATGGCTACACCTTC.